The next 17 T cell receptor beta chains were all read from a single sample in a study of blood T cells in healthy people across ages. It was with a sample-barcoded 5' primer and a J-beta primer mix that a second PCR of roughly 7 to 12 cycles was run. TCRdb reprocessed the 5' RACE reads via MiXCR and lists one record per CDR3 protein. Of about 1,000,000 distinct CDR3 sequences listed, roughly 45% are singletons. The sequenced sample was blood. These receptors were obtained from a woman aged 60 to 75 in good health.

This clonotype was detected a few times. The chain couples TRBV7-9 to TRBJ2-2, with D possibly matching TRBD2 (5 bases). Germline V gene lookup returns CDR1 SEHNR and CDR2 FQNEAQ (reference sequence). Between the trimmed V and J ends, which lost 2 bases and 0 bases, there was a span of 13 bases. CDR3 length: 17 residues. Here the CDR3 DNA reads TGTGCCAGCAGCTTACGACTACCAGCGCCGAACACCGGGGAGCTGTTTTTT. Translating it yields CASSLRLPAPNTGELFF. Using reference TRBV7-9 and TRBJ2-2 for the parts outside the CDR3, the full variable domain is DTGVSQNPRHKITKRGQNVTFRCDPISEHNRLYWYRQTLGQGPEFLTYFQNEAQLEKSRLLSDRFSAERPKGSFSTLEIQRTEQGDSAMYLCASSLRLPAPNTGELFFGEGSRLTVL.

In its sample, this clonotype was seen once. This chain uses TRBV2 with TRBJ2-3, with 7 bases that match TRBD2. The CDR3 is 15 amino acids. Germline values: CDR1 SNHLY, CDR2 FYNNEI. Losses at the gene ends were 1 base for V and 4 bases for J; bases not matched to a gene: 5. The CDR3 region is CASSEEGRGADTQYF. The CDR3 DNA follows: TGTGCCAGCAGTGAAGAGGGGAGGGGTGCAGATACGCAGTATTTT.

The chain combines TRBV7-9 with TRBJ2-5; 8 bases are shared with TRBD2. The CDR3 is made up of 13 amino acids. With 7 bases clipped from V and 1 base from J, the junction kept 2 bases outside the gene matches. Germline lookup yields CDR1 SEHNR and CDR2 FQNEAQ (reference sequence). In DNA form, the CDR3 reads TGTGCCAGCATTGCGGGAGGCCAAGAGACCCAGTACTTC. Translated: CASIAGGQETQYF.

As to this clonotype: A read error is possible here, since a much larger clone lies one base away. CDR3 in DNA: TGTGCCAGCAGCCAGAATGCCGGGACTAGCGGCTACAATGAGCAGTACTTC. As protein: CASSQNAGTSGYNEQYF. The V and J genes are TRBV3-1 and TRBJ2-5, with 11 bases aligning to TRBD2. Trimming at V came to 3 bases and at J to 11 bases, leaving 17 bases not matched to a gene. From germline, CDR1 is LGHDT and CDR2 YNNKEL (reference sequence). This CDR3 comprises 17 residues.

This clonotype occurred a few times. V usage is TRBV29-1 and J usage is TRBJ2-5; D not certain. The end of the DNA is better explained by TRBJ2-7, so the J call may be wrong. This CDR3 is 11 amino acids long. Germline lookup yields CDR1 SQVTM and CDR2 ANQGSEA. CDR3 DNA: TGCAGCGTTGAAGGACCGGTCGAGCAGTACTTC. It yields the protein CSVEGPVEQYF.

This chain links TRBV5-1 with TRBJ2-1; 7 nucleotides agree with TRBD1. The CDR3 has 15 amino acids. Germline values: CDR1 SGHRS, CDR2 YFSETQ. Trimming cost V 0 bases and J 6 bases; bases outside gene matches: 6. In nucleotides, the CDR3 is TGCGCCAGCAGCTTGGACAGGGGTCCGGGCAATGAGCAGTTCTTC. Amino acids: CASSLDRGPGNEQFF.

The chain couples TRBV5-6 to TRBJ2-3, with TRBD2 as a possible D gene (5 bases). V was cut by 1 base and J by 0 bases, with 12 bases left in between. Germline CDR1 is SGHDT and CDR2 is YYEEEE. This CDR3 is built from 16 residues. The CDR3: CASSLLARTSTDTQYF. In DNA form, the CDR3 reads TGTGCCAGCAGCTTGTTAGCCAGGACTAGCACAGATACGCAGTATTTT. Combining the CDR3 with reference TRBV5-6 and TRBJ2-3 gives the whole variable domain DAGVTQSPTHLIKTRGQQVTLRCSPKSGHDTVSWYQQALGQGPQFIFQYYEEEERQRGNFPDRFSGHQFPNYSSELNVNALLLGDSALYLCASSLLARTSTDTQYFGPGTRLTVL.

This clonotype has only a few counts. V gene TRBV10-3 combines with J gene TRBJ2-1; 15 bases fit TRBD2. This CDR3 comprises 17 residues. The V segment lost 6 bases and the J segment 8 bases; nucleotides outside the gene matches: 11. Per the germline V gene, CDR1 is ENHRY and CDR2 is SYGVKD. CDR3 amino acids: CAIRKGLAGGPGDEQFF. CDR3 nucleotide sequence: TGTGCCATCAGGAAAGGACTAGCGGGAGGGCCAGGCGATGAGCAGTTCTTC.

The CDR3 coding sequence is TGTGCCTGGAGTCCACGGACAGGGGGCAATGAAAAACTGTTTTTT. Encoded protein: CAWSPRTGGNEKLFF. The chain is built from TRBV30 and TRBJ1-4; 11 bases map to TRBD1. The J segment lost 5 bases and the V segment lost 2 bases, leaving 4 bases of the junction unmatched. The CDR3 spans 15 residues. The germline gives CDR1 GTSNPN, CDR2 SVGIG (reference sequence).

The gene calls are TRBV29-1 and TRBJ2-3, with 9 bases that match TRBD1. With 3 bases clipped from V and 0 bases from J, the junction kept 4 bases outside the gene matches. CDR3 length equals 15 residues. Germline lookup yields CDR1 SQVTM and CDR2 ANQGSEA. CDR3 amino acids: CSVEGTGSSTDTQYF. The CDR3 coding sequence is TGCAGCGTTGAGGGGACAGGGTCTAGCACAGATACGCAGTATTTT.

This chain links TRBV3-1 with TRBJ2-3; unclear D gene. The V gene lost 1 base and the J gene lost 2 bases, with 7 bases spanning the gap. This CDR3 has 14 residues. Germline assignment: CDR1 LGHDT and CDR2 YNNKEL (reference sequence). CDR3 sequence reads: CASSQVRVTDTQYF. DNA for the CDR3: TGTGCCAGCAGCCAAGTAAGGGTCACAGATACGCAGTATTTT.

The chain links TRBV6-5 to TRBJ2-7; D is ambiguous. The CDR3 covers 15 residues. Germline loops: CDR1 MNHEY, CDR2 SVGAGI. With 2 bases removed from V and 2 bases from J, the gap between germline ends came to 13 bases. As DNA, the CDR3 is TGTGCCAGCAGTTACACCGAGGACGAGACCTACGAGCAGTACTTC. This gives the protein CASSYTEDETYEQYF.

The J gene is TRBJ2-4, the V gene TRBV7-8; D is ambiguous. The closer fit of TRBJ2-7 to the DNA end suggests the J call may be wrong. The germline V gene encodes CDR1 SGHVS and CDR2 FQNEAQ. The CDR3 totals 12 residues. The CDR3 is CASSPRTSEQYF. In DNA, the CDR3 is TGTGCCAGCAGCCCAAGAACCTCCGAGCAGTACTTC.

This clonotype was counted a few times. The chain couples TRBV12-3 or TRBV12-4 to TRBJ2-4; the match to TRBD2 covers 7 bases. The CDR3 length is 17 residues. The V and J ends lost 1 base and 0 bases, in that order; junction bases with no gene match: 6. CDR3 loop: CASSLEQAGVAKNIQYF. CDR3 bases: TGTGCCAGCAGTTTAGAACAGGCGGGAGTAGCCAAAAACATTCAGTACTTC.

V gene TRBV5-6 combines with J gene TRBJ2-1, with 8 bases fitting TRBD2. CDR3 size: 18 residues. Unmatched junction bases numbered 22, after V lost 5 bases and J lost 9 bases. Looked up from germline, CDR1 is SGHDT and CDR2 is YYEEEE. CDR3 nucleotides: TGTGCCAGCAGTTTAATACCAGCGGGACGAGCGGGAGTAAGTGAGCAGTTCTTC. It encodes CASSLIPAGRAGVSEQFF. The whole variable domain, remainder taken from reference TRBV5-6 and TRBJ2-1, is DAGVTQSPTHLIKTRGQQVTLRCSPKSGHDTVSWYQQALGQGPQFIFQYYEEEERQRGNFPDRFSGHQFPNYSSELNVNALLLGDSALYLCASSLIPAGRAGVSEQFFGPGTRLTVL.

V usage is TRBV20-1 and J usage is TRBJ2-3; D is undetermined. V was shortened by 3 bases and J by 2 bases, with 15 bases between the two germline ends. The CDR3 is 15 amino acids. Germline V lookup: CDR1 DFQATT, CDR2 SNEGSKA (reference sequence). The CDR3 nucleotides are TGCAGTGCTAGGGTGGGATCTACCTCCACAGATACGCAGTATTTT. As protein: CSARVGSTSTDTQYF.

The chain employs TRBV4-2 and TRBJ1-2; D remains ambiguous. V was trimmed by 2 bases and J by 3 bases, leaving 10 bases between them. The length of the CDR3 is 14 residues. The germline V gene has CDR1 LGHNA and CDR2 YNFKEQ. The CDR3 region is CASSQLGRDYGYTF. In DNA form, the CDR3 reads TGTGCCAGCAGCCAATTAGGGAGGGACTATGGCTACACCTTC.